This T cell receptor (beta chain) originates from a study of shared clonotypes between healthy human individuals. Across the study: Per donor, CD8 memory used one plate, CD8 naive used two, CD4 memory used three and CD4 naive used three. Whole-study results and caveats: With few donors, the genetic and exposure-history diversity represented was limited. Sharing of clonotypes among donors was expected to vary with sequencing depth. Memory subsets had estimated richness that was generally smaller than that of naive subsets.

Data came from immunoSEQ multiplex PCR; TCRdb stores just in-frame clones and leaves some out. Among about 1.5 million clones, nearly 99% were seen once, and the ten largest hold 0.4% to 0.55%. Trimming cost V 3 bases and J 4 bases, with 14 bases left between them. CDR1 and CDR2 from the germline V gene are LNHDA and SQIVND (reference sequence). This CDR3 has 15 residues. Note on this clone: The antigen is unknown.

The specimen sequenced was naive CD4+ T cells sorted from blood. The subset: CD45RA+ positively selected. This chain uses TRBV19 with TRBJ2-3; perhaps TRBD1 as D (5 bases). The source of this sequence is a man younger than 40 in good health. CDR3 amino acids: CASSISSGHADTQYF. DNA of the CDR3: TGTGCCAGTAGTATTTCATCAGGACACGCAGATACGCAGTATTTT.